The 12 T cell receptor beta chains below all came from one sample that was sequenced in a study of human T cells and chemical hapten exposure. Described time point: pre-sensitization, week 0. As for treatment: therapeutic diphenylcyclopropenone sensitization with weekly scalp DPC. TCRdb fed the RACE reads into MiXCR, producing one record per CDR3 protein. In the table there are under 70,000 distinct CDR3 sequences, around 11% of which are singletons. Sequenced material: whole blood, taken in connection with sensitization to the hapten diphenylcyclopropenone (DPC). These receptors were collected from a woman in her 40s with alopecia areata. Some clones in this sample may be carry-over from other donors' samples.

This clonotype was seen many times. The CDR3 protein is CASIGNRATGDTQYF. For the CDR3, the DNA is TGTGCCAGCATAGGGAACAGGGCCACGGGGGATACGCAGTATTTT. The chain employs TRBV28 and TRBJ2-3; D perhaps matches TRBD1 (6 bases). This CDR3 has 15 amino acids. Trimming pared 7 bases from V and 6 bases from J, leaving 20 bases between. The germline V gene encodes CDR1 MDHEN and CDR2 SYDVKM.

This rearrangement joins TRBV10-3 to TRBJ2-7, with 10 bases lining up with TRBD1. The length of the CDR3 is 13 residues. V lost 8 bases and J lost 7; bases outside the gene matches: 8. The V gene's germline CDR1 is ENHRY and CDR2 SYGVKD. CDR3 residues: CAIGTGEQGEQYF. The CDR3 DNA follows: TGTGCCATCGGGACAGGGGAGCAAGGGGAGCAGTACTTC.

This clonotype was counted ten times or more. CDR3 DNA: TGTGCCATCAGTCGTTGGGTAGACAGAAGCTCCTACGAGCAGTACTTC. Translation gives CAISRWVDRSSYEQYF. The rearrangement links TRBV10-3 to TRBJ2-7, with a possible D match to TRBD1 (5 bases). CDR1 ENHRY and CDR2 SYGVKD come from the germline V gene. Trimming shortened V by 5 bases and J by 0 bases, and 17 bases separated the two germline ends. The CDR3 spans 16 residues.

V gene TRBV6-2 or TRBV6-3 combines with J gene TRBJ2-1, with 10 positions matching TRBD2. The junction had 16 bases not matched to a gene; V was cut back by 10 bases and J by 10 bases. The CDR3 contains 15 residues. Germline CDR1 reads MNHEY; CDR2 reads SVGEGT. This CDR3 is CATNRAGGPSGEQFF. The CDR3 DNA is TGTGCCACCAACCGAGCGGGAGGGCCTTCTGGAGAGCAGTTCTTC.

This clonotype was found a few times. This chain connects TRBV12-3 or TRBV12-4 to TRBJ2-3; TRBD2 matches at 7 bases. V lost 2 bases, J lost 0 bases, and 2 bases stayed unmatched. The CDR3 length is 15 residues. The CDR3, as DNA: TGTGCCAGCAGTTTAACTAGCGTGAGCACAGATACGCAGTATTTT. It is translated as CASSLTSVSTDTQYF.

This clonotype has a count of ten or more. V and J are TRBV18 and TRBJ2-3; the D gene is possibly TRBD2 (6 bases). The CDR3 totals 13 residues. Germline lookup yields CDR1 KGHSH and CDR2 LQKENI. The ends were cut back, 8 bases at V and 3 bases at J, with 12 bases in the middle. CDR3 DNA sequence: TGTGCCAGCCGCGGGACGCAGACAGATACGCAGTATTTT. It yields the protein CASRGTQTDTQYF.

This clonotype was detected ten times or more. The chain links TRBV28 to TRBJ1-3, with a weak D call TRBD1 (5 bases). V lost 2 bases to trimming and J lost 0 bases, with 8 bases between them. Germline V gene data show CDR1 as MDHEN and CDR2 as SYDVKM. CDR3 length: 15 residues. As DNA, the CDR3 is TGTGCCAGCAGTTTAGACAGAAGCTCTGGAAACACCATATATTTT. As protein: CASSLDRSSGNTIYF.

This clonotype was picked up many times. The chain links TRBV29-1 to TRBJ2-3; D unresolved. V was cut by 0 bases and J by 3 bases, with 4 bases left in between. This CDR3 spans 12 amino acids. CDR1 is SQVTM and CDR2 is ANQGSEA in the germline V gene. CDR3 in DNA: TGCAGCGTTGAAGATCAGACAGATACGCAGTATTTT. The encoded protein is CSVEDQTDTQYF.

In the case of this clonotype: A junction boundary mismatches the germline segment, possibly from a read error. This chain links TRBV6-1 with TRBJ1-1, with no clear D. Germline lookup yields CDR1 MNHNS and CDR2 SASEGT. The CDR3 sequence is 13 residues long. CDR3 in DNA: TGTGCCAGCAGTGGGGAGTTGCGGACCGGCCCCGTATTT. This encodes CASSGELRTGPVF.

V gene TRBV18 combines with J gene TRBJ2-1; D perhaps matches TRBD2 (6 bases). Germline CDR1 reads KGHSH; CDR2 reads LQKENI. Between the trimmed V and J ends, which lost 3 bases and 5 bases, there was a span of 14 bases. This CDR3 is built from 15 residues. This CDR3 reads CASSPMTRGNNEQFF. CDR3 nucleotides: TGTGCCAGCTCACCCATGACCCGGGGGAACAATGAGCAGTTCTTC.

This clonotype was seen repeatedly, ten times or more. The V call is TRBV7-2, the J call TRBJ2-5; 12 bases are a match to TRBD2. The CDR3 runs 15 residues. V was pared by 5 bases and J by 4 bases, with 5 bases of the junction left unmatched. From germline, CDR1 is SGHTA and CDR2 FQGNSA. Here the CDR3 reads CASSATSGGTETQYF. The CDR3 region has the DNA TGTGCCAGCAGCGCCACTAGCGGGGGGACAGAGACCCAGTACTTC.

The chain's CDR3 is CAIRGGGSLETQYF. CDR3 bases: TGTGCCATCAGGGGTGGCGGATCGTTAGAGACCCAGTACTTC. The chain couples TRBV10-3 to TRBJ2-5; D is unclear. Germline assignment: CDR1 ENHRY and CDR2 SYGVKD. Trimming shortened V by 6 bases and J by 4 bases, and 15 bases separated the two germline ends. CDR3 length: 14 amino acids.